Listed here are 25 T cell receptor beta chains from one sample, sequenced in a study of CD8 T cells in ankylosing spondylitis. Their antigen targets remain unknown. General study findings and limits: Seemingly characteristic of ankylosing spondylitis blood was a TCR beta motif consisting of fewer than 10 highly homologous variants.

MiXCR, run by TCRdb on the 5' RACE reads, gives a single entry per CDR3 protein. The sample carries about 800,000 distinct CDR3 sequences, about 12% recorded once. Sequences were obtained from blood, either unsorted or a sorted T cell fraction (not recorded which). The receptors derive from a male donor with ankylosing spondylitis.

This clonotype was counted between two and nine times. The rearrangement links TRBV7-2 to TRBJ2-1; possibly TRBD2 for D (5 bases). This CDR3 is built from 15 residues. Germline V CDR1 and CDR2: SGHTA, FQGNSA. Trimming removed 5 bases at V and 0 bases at J, with 11 bases between. The CDR3 here is CASSPWSGSYNEQFF. CDR3 in DNA: TGTGCCAGCAGCCCCTGGAGCGGCTCCTACAATGAGCAGTTCTTC.

This clonotype was seen repeatedly, ten times or more. This chain connects TRBV29-1 to TRBJ2-1, with TRBD2 matching 8 bases. The CDR3 is 16 residues long. The V gene end was trimmed by 4 bases and the J gene end by 2 bases; junction bases not matched to a gene: 10. Germline assignment: CDR1 SQVTM and CDR2 ANQGSEA. The DNA for the CDR3 is TGCAGCGTTGTTAAGGGTACTAGCGGCACCTACAATGAGCAGTTCTTC. Its protein is CSVVKGTSGTYNEQFF.

The chain couples TRBV12-3 or TRBV12-4 to TRBJ2-1, with 8 nucleotides matching TRBD2. V dropped 5 bases and J dropped 0; count of bases not matched to a gene: 18. The CDR3 sequence is 20 residues long. The CDR3 sequence: CASSQRGGIIGSSSYNEQFF. The CDR3 DNA is TGTGCCAGCAGTCAACGGGGGGGTATAATAGGGTCAAGCTCCTACAATGAGCAGTTCTTC.

The rearrangement joins TRBV20-1 to TRBJ2-3; 9 bases line up with TRBD2. J was trimmed by 5 bases and V by 3 bases; bases with no gene match: 9. Germline loops: CDR1 DFQATT, CDR2 SNEGSKA (reference sequence). There are 15 residues in the CDR3. In DNA form, the CDR3 reads TGCAGTGCTAGGGGACTAGCCCACCTGGGAGATACGCAGTATTTT. Translation gives CSARGLAHLGDTQYF.

This clonotype showed up many times. The chain is built from TRBV5-1 and TRBJ2-1; 10 bases agree with TRBD1. Germline trimming cut 4 bases from V and 6 bases from J; bases unmatched to any gene: 4. Germline assignment: CDR1 SGHRS and CDR2 YFSETQ. This CDR3 has 14 amino acids. CDR3 DNA sequence: TGCGCCAGCAGCACAGGACAGGGGGTCAATGAGCAGTTCTTC. Encoded protein: CASSTGQGVNEQFF.

This chain joins TRBV11-2 and TRBJ2-5, with D perhaps matching TRBD2 (6 bases). The CDR3 consists of 14 residues. V was cut by 10 bases and J by 5 bases, with 20 bases left in between. CDR1 and CDR2 (germline): SGHAT, FQNNGV. For the CDR3, the DNA is TGTGCCACCGCGGGAACGCGTGGGGGTGAGACCCAGTACTTC. Its protein is CATAGTRGGETQYF.

The J gene is TRBJ2-7, the V gene TRBV5-1; 7 nucleotides align to TRBD1. V was clipped by 2 bases and J by 6 bases; unmatched bases: 5. The germline gives CDR1 SGHRS, CDR2 YFSETQ. CDR3 length: 13 residues. CDR3 in DNA: TGCGCCAGCAGCTTAATCCCAGGGGGCGAGCAGTACTTC. It encodes CASSLIPGGEQYF.

The rearrangement joins TRBV12-3 or TRBV12-4 to TRBJ1-1; weak D call: TRBD1 (5 bases). This CDR3 is 12 amino acids long. V gave up 10 bases and J gave up 4 bases, with 13 bases separating them. CDR3 DNA sequence: TGTGCCACCTCCTGGGGGTTCACTGAAGCTTTCTTT. It codes for CATSWGFTEAFF.

This clonotype was counted many times. This chain links TRBV6-1 with TRBJ2-5; 7 positions match TRBD1. CDR1 is MNHNS and CDR2 is SASEGT in the germline V gene. CDR3 length: 16 residues. After removal of 8 bases from V and 2 bases from J, the junction contained 14 bases not matched to a gene. Written as DNA, the CDR3 is TGTGCCAGCCAAACAAGGCGACAGGGACGACAAGAGACCCAGTACTTC. Amino acids: CASQTRRQGRQETQYF.

This clonotype came up once. The chain carries TRBV18 and TRBJ2-1; 9 nucleotides line up with TRBD2. The CDR3 totals 14 residues. The junction had 9 bases not matched to a gene; V was cut back by 6 bases and J by 9 bases. Germline V gene sequence: CDR1 KGHSH, CDR2 LQKENI. The CDR3 DNA reads TGTGCCAGCTCCTTCGTAGCGGGAGAGTCTGAGCAGTTCTTC. It codes for CASSFVAGESEQFF.

This clonotype was found a few times. This sequence joins TRBV20-1 and TRBJ2-5, with 10 bases that match TRBD2. J was trimmed by 5 bases and V by 7 bases; bases with no gene match: 13. CDR3 size: 15 residues. The germline gives CDR1 DFQATT, CDR2 SNEGSKA (reference sequence). CDR3 residues: CSGRRQRGGGETQYF. CDR3 nucleotides: TGCAGTGGCAGACGGCAGCGGGGGGGCGGGGAGACCCAGTACTTC.

V gene TRBV30 combines with J gene TRBJ2-1; unclear D gene. The germline V and J ends were trimmed by 0 bases and 4 bases, with 13 bases remaining between them. The CDR3 loop spans 15 amino acids. Germline V lookup: CDR1 GTSNPN, CDR2 SVGIG (reference sequence). CDR3 protein: CAWSVGNSFYNEQFF. The CDR3 bases are TGTGCCTGGAGTGTAGGTAATTCGTTTTACAATGAGCAGTTCTTC. The whole variable domain, filled in from reference TRBV30 and TRBJ2-1, reads SQTIHQWPATLVQPVGSPLSLECTVEGTSNPNLYWYRQAAGRGLQLLFYSVGIGQISSEVPQNLSASRPQDRQFILSSKKLLLSDSGFYLCAWSVGNSFYNEQFFGPGTRLTVL.

This chain uses TRBV9 with TRBJ2-6; D is perhaps TRBD2 (6 bases). The V gene's germline CDR1 is SGDLS and CDR2 YYNGEE. Trimming took 0 bases from V and 7 from J, leaving 14 bases between them. The CDR3 is 16 residues long. Here the CDR3 reads CASSVVSGTVANVLTF. The CDR3 nucleotides are TGTGCCAGCAGCGTAGTGTCGGGGACTGTTGCCAACGTCCTGACTTTC.

This chain joins TRBV20-1 and TRBJ1-2; weak D call: TRBD1 (5 bases). V dropped 6 bases and J dropped 2 bases, with 10 bases sitting between them. The germline V gene has CDR1 DFQATT and CDR2 SNEGSKA (reference sequence). The CDR3 consists of 12 residues. The chain's CDR3 is CSARGENYGYTF. The CDR3 coding sequence is TGCAGTGCCCGAGGGGAAAACTATGGCTACACCTTC.

The genes are TRBV20-1 and TRBJ1-5, with D unclear. The germline V gene has CDR1 DFQATT and CDR2 SNEGSKA (reference sequence). This CDR3 comprises 14 residues. V lost 0 bases to trimming and J lost 4 bases, with 10 bases between them. CDR3 residues: CSARDHGRNQPQHF. CDR3 sequence (DNA): TGCAGTGCTAGAGATCACGGCAGGAATCAGCCCCAGCATTTT.

The chain is built from TRBV7-9 and TRBJ2-7; 9 nucleotides line up with TRBD1. The V gene end was trimmed by 6 bases and the J gene end by 6 bases; junction bases not matched to a gene: 6. Germline CDR1 is SEHNR and CDR2 is FQNEAQ (reference sequence). The CDR3 sequence is 13 residues long. CDR3 sequence reads: CASRRTGGGEQYF. The CDR3 coding sequence is TGTGCCAGCAGGCGTACAGGGGGCGGCGAGCAGTACTTC.

The rearrangement links TRBV20-1 to TRBJ2-3, with D perhaps TRBD2 (6 bases). V lost 6 bases and J 0 bases, leaving 19 bases between the germline ends. Germline V gene data show CDR1 as DFQATT and CDR2 as SNEGSKA (reference sequence). CDR3 size: 16 residues. The CDR3 nucleotides are TGCAGTGCGGGGGGACCAGCGGACGCTAGCACAGATACGCAGTATTTT. Translation gives CSAGGPADASTDTQYF.

The V call is TRBV25-1, the J call TRBJ1-1; the D gene is possibly TRBD1 (5 bases). Looked up from germline, CDR1 is MGHDK and CDR2 is SYGVNS. V lost 6 bases and J lost 11, with 16 bases in between. The CDR3 sequence is 12 residues long. CDR3 residues: CASSPETAEAFF. The CDR3 DNA sequence: TGTGCCAGCAGCCCCGAGACAGCGGAGGCTTTCTTT. The full variable domain, in which reference TRBV25-1 and TRBJ1-1 provide the parts outside the CDR3, is EADIYQTPRYLVIGTGKKITLECSQTMGHDKMYWYQQDPGMELHLIHYSYGVNSTEKGDLSSESTVSRIRTEHFPLTLESARPSHTSQYLCASSPETAEAFFGQGTRLTVV.

The CDR3 DNA reads as TGCAGTGCTGGTCAGGGAGGTCGTGAGCAGTACTTC. Protein sequence: CSAGQGGREQYF. The chain employs TRBV20-1 and TRBJ2-7; a possible D gene is TRBD2 (6 bases). CDR1 DFQATT and CDR2 SNEGSKA come from the germline V gene (reference sequence). The length of the CDR3 is 12 residues. Trimming took off 5 bases at V and 7 bases at J, with 15 bases between the two ends.

This clonotype appeared a few times. This chain joins TRBV7-2 and TRBJ2-6; D unresolved. Germline-derived CDR1 and CDR2 are SGHTA and FQGNSA. This CDR3 is 15 amino acids long. V gave up 5 bases and J gave up 0 bases, with 8 bases separating them. CDR3 protein: CASSLQHSGANVLTF. As DNA, the CDR3 is TGTGCCAGCAGCCTACAGCACTCTGGGGCCAACGTCCTGACTTTC.

This clonotype was seen more than once but under ten times. This chain uses TRBV4-3 with TRBJ2-3; D is ambiguous. The germline gives CDR1 LGHNA, CDR2 YSLEER. This CDR3 contains 13 residues. The V gene lost 1 base and the J gene lost 3 bases, with 5 bases spanning the gap. The DNA of the CDR3 is TGCGCCAGCAGCCAAGTAGTGACAGATACGCAGTATTTT. It yields the protein CASSQVVTDTQYF.

V is TRBV20-1 and J is TRBJ2-2; 7 nucleotides line up with TRBD2. CDR1 is DFQATT, CDR2 SNEGSKA, per germline (reference sequence). Losses at the gene ends were 2 bases for V and 1 base for J; bases not matched to a gene: 1. The CDR3 covers 14 residues. CDR3 in DNA: TGCAGTGCTAGAACTAGCGTGAACACCGGGGAGCTGTTTTTT. Its protein is CSARTSVNTGELFF.

The chain is built from TRBV6-2 or TRBV6-3 and TRBJ1-1, with 9 bases fitting TRBD1. Germline trimming cut 6 bases from V and 7 bases from J; bases unmatched to any gene: 6. The CDR3 consists of 13 residues. Germline CDR1 reads MNHEY; CDR2 reads SVGEGT. CDR3: CASRRTGAGEAFF. The DNA for the CDR3 is TGTGCCAGCAGACGGACAGGGGCTGGTGAAGCTTTCTTT.

The chain uses TRBV7-2 and TRBJ2-7; D uncertain. Trimming removed 5 bases from V and 3 bases from J, with 11 bases in between. The CDR3 has 13 residues. Looked up from germline, CDR1 is SGHTA and CDR2 is FQGNSA. CDR3 residues: CASSQGRYYEQYF. The CDR3 DNA reads TGTGCCAGCAGCCAAGGACGGTACTACGAGCAGTACTTC.

The chain combines TRBV4-2 with TRBJ2-7, with 7 bases aligning to TRBD2. The CDR3 totals 17 residues. Germline lookup yields CDR1 LGHNA and CDR2 YNFKEQ. The J segment lost 4 bases and the V segment lost 3 bases, leaving 15 bases of the junction unmatched. Here the CDR3 reads CASSQAPVAGVVYEQYF. The CDR3 DNA reads TGTGCCAGCAGCCAGGCCCCGGTGGCGGGAGTAGTTTACGAGCAGTACTTC.